The 17 T cell receptor beta chains given below trace back to one sample, sequenced in a study of T cell changes during pregnancy in multiple sclerosis. Only in-frame clones appear in the TCRdb table, and some are missing; sequencing was by immunoSEQ multiplex PCR. Of around 40,000 clones detected, 90% appear once; the ten largest clones hold under 0.55%. Sequenced material: CD4+ T cells from peripheral blood mononuclear cells, taken in the first trimester of pregnancy. These receptors originate from a female donor in good health, enrolled as a control in a pregnancy study.

The V gene is TRBV4-3, the J gene TRBJ2-3; D remains ambiguous. Germline V lookup: CDR1 LGHNA, CDR2 YSLEER. Trimming removed 0 bases from V and 0 bases from J, with 4 bases in between. CDR3 length: 14 residues. CDR3 DNA sequence: TGCGCCAGCAGCCAAGAAACTAGCACAGATACGCAGTATTTT. Its translation is CASSQETSTDTQYF.

The CDR3 spells CASSTFTGTGHQPQHF. The DNA for the CDR3 is TGTGCCAGTAGTACCTTCACCGGGACAGGGCATCAGCCCCAGCATTTT. This rearrangement joins TRBV19 to TRBJ1-5; 9 bases are a match to TRBD1. This CDR3 has 16 residues. V was pared by 4 bases and J by 5 bases, with 9 bases of the junction left unmatched. Germline values: CDR1 LNHDA, CDR2 SQIVND (reference sequence).

This chain connects TRBV6-1 to TRBJ2-1; tentatively, D is TRBD1 (6 bases). There are 13 residues in the CDR3. Germline CDR1 MNHNS, CDR2 SASEGT. V was cut by 10 bases and J by 7 bases, with 17 bases left in between. CDR3: CATRTVPTNEQFF. Written as DNA, the CDR3 is TGTGCCACTAGGACAGTGCCGACGAATGAGCAGTTCTTC.

V gene TRBV7-2 combines with J gene TRBJ1-4; 8 bases agree with TRBD1. V lost 6 bases to trimming and J lost 1 base; unmatched junction nucleotides: 10. The CDR3 is made up of 17 amino acids. Per the germline V gene, CDR1 is SGHTA and CDR2 is FQGNSA. Here the CDR3 reads CASSVRQGTLTNEKLFF. CDR3 in DNA: TGTGCCAGCAGTGTGAGACAGGGGACCCTAACTAATGAAAAACTGTTTTTT. The whole variable domain, filled in from reference TRBV7-2 and TRBJ1-4, reads GAGVSQSPSNKVTEKGKDVELRCDPISGHTALYWYRQSLGQGLEFLIYFQGNSAPDKSGLPSDRFSAERTGGSVSTLTIQRTQQEDSAVYLCASSVRQGTLTNEKLFFGSGTQLSVL.

This chain connects TRBV2 to TRBJ2-7, with D unresolved. CDR1 is SNHLY, CDR2 FYNNEI, per germline. CDR3 length equals 15 residues. V was cut by 4 bases and J by 0 bases, with 13 bases left in between. Here the CDR3 reads CASSAIGGNSYEQYF. Here the CDR3 DNA reads TGTGCCAGCAGTGCAATCGGCGGAAACTCCTACGAGCAGTACTTC.

This clone was picked up a small number of times. The rearrangement links TRBV27 to TRBJ2-7; no clear D gene. Germline-derived CDR1 and CDR2 are MNHEY and SMNVEV (reference sequence). The ends were cut back, 2 bases at V and 2 bases at J, with 7 bases in the middle. CDR3 length: 13 residues. CDR3 in amino acids: CASSLEPTYEQYF. The CDR3 DNA sequence: TGTGCCAGCAGTTTAGAGCCTACCTACGAGCAGTACTTC.

The rearrangement links TRBV28 to TRBJ1-1; TRBD1 agrees at 8 bases. V dropped 2 bases and J dropped 0; count of bases not matched to a gene: 5. Germline V lookup: CDR1 MDHEN, CDR2 SYDVKM. The CDR3 contains 16 residues. Written as DNA, the CDR3 is TGTGCCAGCAGTTTAAGGGACAGGATCATGAACACTGAAGCTTTCTTT. This codes for CASSLRDRIMNTEAFF.

The chain carries TRBV7-8 and TRBJ2-6; 9 bases line up with TRBD1. Germline V lookup: CDR1 SGHVS, CDR2 FQNEAQ. The V gene end was trimmed by 5 bases and the J gene end by 1 base; junction bases not matched to a gene: 3. The CDR3 sequence is 16 residues long. The CDR3 protein is CASSGTGYSGANVLTF. In nucleotides, the CDR3 is TGTGCCAGCAGCGGGACAGGGTATTCTGGGGCCAACGTCCTGACTTTC.

The V gene is TRBV4-3, the J gene TRBJ1-1; 7 nucleotides agree with TRBD1. CDR1 and CDR2 from the germline V gene are LGHNA and YSLEER. V gave up 0 bases and J gave up 7 bases; unmatched junction bases: 17. CDR3 length: 18 amino acids. The CDR3 DNA reads as TGCGCCAGCAGCCAAGATCGAGGGTACAAGCAGGGGGTAGGTGAAGCTTTCTTT. It encodes CASSQDRGYKQGVGEAFF.

CDR3: CASARQGRGIYEQYF. The CDR3 nucleotides read TGTGCCAGTGCCCGACAGGGTCGTGGGATTTACGAGCAGTACTTC. The chain employs TRBV19 and TRBJ2-7, with TRBD1 matching 7 bases. CDR3 length: 15 residues. Germline assignment: CDR1 LNHDA and CDR2 SQIVND (reference sequence). Germline trimming cut 8 bases from V and 4 bases from J; bases unmatched to any gene: 14.

V gene TRBV7-9 combines with J gene TRBJ1-5; D uncertain. Germline V gene sequence: CDR1 SEHNR, CDR2 FQNEAQ (reference sequence). V was shortened by 1 base and J by 12 bases, with 10 bases between the two germline ends. The CDR3 runs 12 residues. The CDR3 coding sequence is TGTGCCAGCAGCTTAGATTTCCGGGGCCAGCATTTT. It is translated as CASSLDFRGQHF. Complete variable domain (other parts from reference TRBV7-9 and TRBJ1-5): DTGVSQNPRHKITKRGQNVTFRCDPISEHNRLYWYRQTLGQGPEFLTYFQNEAQLEKSRLLSDRFSAERPKGSFSTLEIQRTEQGDSAMYLCASSLDFRGQHFGDGTRLSIL.

This clone came up once. J is TRBJ1-1 and V is TRBV4-1, with a weak D call TRBD1 (5 bases). Germline loops: CDR1 MGHRA, CDR2 YSYEKL. V was cut by 1 base and J by 1 base, with 7 bases left in between. This CDR3 is built from 14 residues. CDR3 region: CASSQGGGNTEAFF. The CDR3 nucleotides are TGCGCCAGCAGCCAAGGGGGGGGGAACACTGAAGCTTTCTTT.

This sequence joins TRBV7-2 and TRBJ2-3; no definite D call. Between the trimmed V and J ends, which lost 7 bases and 0 bases, there was a span of 5 bases. This CDR3 is built from 12 residues. Germline loops: CDR1 SGHTA, CDR2 FQGNSA. CDR3 amino acids: CASTLSTDTQYF. The DNA of the CDR3 is TGTGCCAGCACCCTTAGCACAGATACGCAGTATTTT.

This clone is labeled medium-sized. V and J are TRBV4-1 and TRBJ1-4; maybe TRBD1 (5 bases). Trimming cost V 2 bases and J 7 bases, with 8 bases left between them. Germline lookup yields CDR1 MGHRA and CDR2 YSYEKL. This CDR3 is built from 13 residues. CDR3 residues: CASSQWRGEKLFF. The CDR3 DNA reads as TGCGCCAGCAGCCAATGGAGGGGTGAAAAACTGTTTTTT.

This chain connects TRBV19 to TRBJ2-5, with 10 bases lining up with TRBD1. This CDR3 is 15 amino acids long. J gave up 4 bases and V 5 bases, and 7 bases lay outside the gene matches. From germline, CDR1 is LNHDA and CDR2 SQIVND (reference sequence). CDR3 bases: TGTGCCAGTAGTCCCGGACAGGGGGTTTTAGAGACCCAGTACTTC. This gives the protein CASSPGQGVLETQYF.

Details on this clone: Germline is not matched at one junction end, which may reflect a read error. The chain carries TRBV7-2 and TRBJ1-2; possible D gene TRBD1, 5 bases. This CDR3 is built from 13 residues. Per the germline V gene, CDR1 is SGHTA and CDR2 is FQGNSA. CDR3 sequence: CASRLGTGNGYTF. DNA for the CDR3: TGTGCCAGCAGGTTAGGCACAGGCAATGGCTACACCTTC.

V and J are TRBV11-1 and TRBJ1-6; D uncertain. This CDR3 has 18 residues. The V and J ends lost 4 bases and 7 bases respectively, with 23 bases between them. Per the germline V gene, CDR1 is SGHAT and CDR2 is FQDESV (reference sequence). This chain's CDR3 is CASSYGPTYAGRNSPLHF. CDR3 sequence (DNA): TGTGCCAGCAGCTACGGCCCGACATATGCCGGGAGGAATTCACCCCTCCACTTT.